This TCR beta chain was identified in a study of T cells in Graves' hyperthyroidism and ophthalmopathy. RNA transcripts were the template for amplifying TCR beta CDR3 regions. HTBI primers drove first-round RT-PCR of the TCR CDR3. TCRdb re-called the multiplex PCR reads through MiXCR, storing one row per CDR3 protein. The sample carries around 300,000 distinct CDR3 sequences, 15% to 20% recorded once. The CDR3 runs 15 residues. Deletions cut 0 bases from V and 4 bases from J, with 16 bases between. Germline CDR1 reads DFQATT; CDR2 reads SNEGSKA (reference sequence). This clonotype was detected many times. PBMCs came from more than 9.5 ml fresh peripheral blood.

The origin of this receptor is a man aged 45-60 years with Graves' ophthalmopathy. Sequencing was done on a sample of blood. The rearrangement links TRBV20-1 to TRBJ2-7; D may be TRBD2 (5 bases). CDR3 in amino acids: CSARDWGADGYEQYF. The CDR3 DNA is TGCAGTGCTAGAGATTGGGGAGCAGACGGATACGAGCAGTACTTC.